This T cell receptor beta chain was found in a study of human T cells and chemical hapten exposure. At the level of the study: Predominantly women, the patients had alopecia areata, totalis or universalis. Study-wide findings and caveats: Each of the donors had alopecia, so their immune responses may not resemble those of healthy people.

TCRdb redid the calling of the RACE reads with MiXCR, one entry per CDR3 protein. The sample consists of some 180,000 distinct CDR3 sequences, around 24% of them appearing once. This clonotype was seen a handful of times. Its antigen is currently unknown. Germline assignment: CDR1 DFQATT and CDR2 SNEGSKA (reference sequence). V lost 3 bases and J 0 bases, leaving 9 bases between the germline ends. The CDR3 runs 14 residues. Time point noted: patch test 1, 2 weeks after DPC sensitization. This sample's treatment: therapeutic diphenylcyclopropenone sensitization with weekly scalp DPC. Each donor was an alopecia patient between 18 and 70 years of age who qualified for DPC. Blood, whole and unfractionated, served as the source for total RNA extraction.

The receptor was derived from a woman in her forties or fifties with alopecia areata. Some clones in this sample may be carry-over from other donors' samples. V usage is TRBV20-1 and J usage is TRBJ2-1; no definite D call. This sample comprised whole blood, obtained in connection with sensitization to the hapten diphenylcyclopropenone (DPC). The CDR3 DNA is TGCAGTGCTAGTCTTCGGAGCTCCTACAATGAGCAGTTCTTC. This translates into CSASLRSSYNEQFF.